This entry is about one TCR beta chain. Its antigen remains unknown. The CDR3 has 13 amino acids. V was pared by 6 bases and J by 4 bases, with 10 bases between. The germline gives CDR1 MNHNS, CDR2 SASEGT. This sample was included in a study of lymphopenia after photon versus proton radiotherapy. Clones were sequenced by immunoSEQ multiplex PCR, and TCRdb holds only the in-frame ones, with some missing. The sample includes about 55,000 clones, about 88% of them seen just once. Study-wide points: Post-nadir diversity loss with photons came from oligoclonal expansion, particularly CD8+ Temra cells. Authors raise, but do not show, better survival with proton therapy. Under photons, naive T cells and diversity fell while effector/memory populations rose.

This TCR was recovered from a man aged 60-69 years with pancreatic cancer. The rearrangement joins TRBV6-1 to TRBJ1-3; tentatively, D is TRBD1 (6 bases). Sequencing was performed on peripheral blood, taken from a patient treated with proton-based radiotherapy. CDR3: CASRMTGGNTIYF. CDR3 bases: TGTGCCAGCAGGATGACAGGCGGAAACACCATATATTTT.